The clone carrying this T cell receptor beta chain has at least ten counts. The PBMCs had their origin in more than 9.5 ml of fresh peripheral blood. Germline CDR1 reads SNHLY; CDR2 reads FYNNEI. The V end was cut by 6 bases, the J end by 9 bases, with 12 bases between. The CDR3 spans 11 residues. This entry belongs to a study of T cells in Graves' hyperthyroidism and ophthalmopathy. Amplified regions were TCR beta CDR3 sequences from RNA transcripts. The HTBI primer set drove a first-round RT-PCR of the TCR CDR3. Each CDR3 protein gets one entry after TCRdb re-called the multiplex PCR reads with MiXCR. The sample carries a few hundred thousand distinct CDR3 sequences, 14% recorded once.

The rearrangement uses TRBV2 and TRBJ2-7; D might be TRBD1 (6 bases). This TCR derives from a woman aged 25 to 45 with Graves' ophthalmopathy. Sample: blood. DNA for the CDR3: TGTGCCAGCAGCTTGACGACAGGGCAGTACTTC. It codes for CASSLTTGQYF.